Sequencing of this T cell receptor (beta chain) was carried out in a study of cytomegalovirus exposure and HLA in healthy donors. Study at large: Early released data comprised 75 million to 100 million unique TCRs from HLA-typed donors.

The study, taken as a whole, reports: For most TCR beta V segments, an earlier analysis put the productive rate at about 90% or about 30% of the time. A later analysis showed TCR association rates differing by HLA locus, peaking at DRB1 and lowest at HLA-C. TCR beta V- and J-gene trimming, according to a later analysis, was linked to a missense DCLRE1C variant.

The CDR3 loop spans 13 amino acids. Germline lookup yields CDR1 KGHSH and CDR2 LQKENI. V lost 4 bases, J lost 9 bases, and 13 bases lay in between. On this clone itself: Its cognate antigen is unknown.

The PCR was carried out with 60 Vbeta primers and 13 Jbeta primers. Measured with immunoSEQ multiplex PCR; TCRdb has only the in-frame clones, and not every one. The sample consists of 95,000 to 110,000 clones, approximately 74% of them appearing once. Material for sequencing was PBMCs. The rearrangement uses TRBV18 and TRBJ1-5; D possibly corresponds to TRBD1 (5 bases). The origin of this receptor is a woman in her thirties or forties in good health and CMV-seropositive. CDR3 residues: CASSLGGRGPQHF. The CDR3 DNA reads TGTGCCAGCTCACTCGGGGGAAGGGGGCCCCAGCATTTT.